Below, 20 T cell receptor beta chains from the same sample are listed, as sequenced in a study of blood T cells in healthy people across ages. The second PCR ran about 6 to 11 cycles with a sample-barcoded 5' primer and J-beta primers. Using its own MiXCR run on the 5' RACE reads, TCRdb lists one record per CDR3 protein. In the table there are roughly 800,000 distinct CDR3 sequences, around 25% of which are singletons. Another study also made use of these data, one on T cells of mothers and their children.

The sequenced sample consisted of blood. The receptors shown here come from a boy aged 5-17 years in good health.

V is TRBV2 and J is TRBJ2-2; D not certain. CDR1 is SNHLY and CDR2 is FYNNEI in the germline V gene. The CDR3 extends over 14 amino acids. Trimming took off 3 bases at V and 5 bases at J, with 10 bases between the two ends. CDR3 in amino acids: CASSDLQRTGELFF. The CDR3 bases are TGTGCCAGCAGTGATCTCCAGAGGACCGGGGAGCTGTTTTTT.

This chain links TRBV5-6 with TRBJ2-2, with D uncertain. This CDR3 comprises 16 residues. CDR1 SGHDT and CDR2 YYEEEE come from the germline V gene. Deletions cut 5 bases from V and 4 bases from J, with 18 bases between. The CDR3 DNA reads as TGTGCCAGCAGTCAACTGCCATACGGGCCCACCGGGGAGCTGTTTTTT. This encodes CASSQLPYGPTGELFF.

The CDR3 spells CSARGTSGSFAYNEQFF. In DNA form, the CDR3 reads TGCAGTGCTAGGGGGACTAGCGGGAGCTTCGCCTACAATGAGCAGTTCTTC. This chain uses TRBV20-1 with TRBJ2-1, with 14 bases fitting TRBD2. CDR3 length equals 17 residues. Germline CDR1 DFQATT, CDR2 SNEGSKA (reference sequence). V lost 3 bases, J lost 2 bases, and 6 bases stayed unmatched.

J is TRBJ2-3 and V is TRBV7-6; D call uncertain. Germline CDR1 is SGHVS and CDR2 is FNYEAQ. The V end was cut by 8 bases, the J end by 1 base, with 7 bases between. There are 12 residues in the CDR3. The chain's CDR3 is CASGQRTDTQYF. The CDR3 bases are TGTGCCAGCGGGCAGCGCACAGATACGCAGTATTTT.

This clonotype has just a few counts. V gene TRBV4-1 combines with J gene TRBJ2-7, with no clear D. The V gene's germline CDR1 is MGHRA and CDR2 YSYEKL. With 0 bases removed from V and 4 bases from J, the gap between germline ends came to 13 bases. This CDR3 region has 15 residues. CDR3 coding DNA: TGCGCCAGCAGCCAAGAACTGGTGGACGGGTACGAGCAGTACTTC. Translated: CASSQELVDGYEQYF.

The chain links TRBV9 to TRBJ2-1, with 10 bases matching TRBD2. The germline V gene has CDR1 SGDLS and CDR2 YYNGEE. This CDR3 is 16 amino acids long. With 3 bases clipped from V and 2 bases from J, the junction kept 5 bases outside the gene matches. The CDR3 here is CASSEWLAGAYNEQFF. Written as DNA, the CDR3 is TGTGCCAGCAGCGAGTGGCTAGCGGGGGCCTACAATGAGCAGTTCTTC.

DNA of the CDR3: TGTGCCAGCAGTGAATTTCTCGATAGCGGGAGTATCTCCTACAATGAGCAGTTCTTC. Amino acids: CASSEFLDSGSISYNEQFF. The V and J genes are TRBV25-1 and TRBJ2-5; 9 nucleotides agree with TRBD2. The J call is in doubt because the DNA end fits TRBJ2-1 better. Germline V CDR1 and CDR2: MGHDK, SYGVNS. This CDR3 spans 19 amino acids.

J is TRBJ1-2 and V is TRBV20-1, with D unresolved. Between the trimmed V and J ends, which lost 0 bases and 7 bases, there was a span of 15 bases. CDR3 length: 14 residues. Germline CDR1 reads DFQATT; CDR2 reads SNEGSKA (reference sequence). The CDR3: CSARDLWGGGGYTF. CDR3 nucleotide sequence: TGCAGTGCTAGAGATTTGTGGGGTGGAGGTGGCTACACCTTC.

This clonotype was counted only a few times. The genes are TRBV6-2 or TRBV6-3 and TRBJ2-5; either TRBD1 or TRBD2 may fit D (5 bases each). The CDR3 spans 15 residues. Trimming left V 2 bases short and J 3 bases short, with 13 bases between. CDR1 and CDR2 (germline): MNHEY, SVGEGT. This CDR3 is CASSYLDMGEETQYF. The CDR3 DNA reads TGTGCCAGCAGTTACCTAGACATGGGGGAAGAGACCCAGTACTTC.

This clonotype was counted only a few times. In DNA, the CDR3 is TGTGCCAGCAGCCCCCGGACAGTCGAGAGGTACGAGCAGTACTTC. Translating it yields CASSPRTVERYEQYF. This rearrangement joins TRBV7-9 to TRBJ2-1; D may be TRBD1 (6 bases). Matching the DNA end better, TRBJ2-7 makes the J call doubtful. This CDR3 spans 15 amino acids. Germline assignment: CDR1 SEHNR and CDR2 FQNEAQ (reference sequence).

The chain uses TRBV20-1 and TRBJ2-5, with D possibly being TRBD2 (5 bases). The CDR3 runs to 13 residues. Germline V gene sequence: CDR1 DFQATT, CDR2 SNEGSKA (reference sequence). Deletions cut 3 bases from V and 5 bases from J, with 13 bases between. DNA for the CDR3: TGCAGTGCTAGCGGCCTAGCCCTGGAGACCCAGTACTTC. Amino acids: CSASGLALETQYF.

This chain uses TRBV20-1 with TRBJ2-1; 12 bases are shared with TRBD2. Germline CDR1 and CDR2: DFQATT and SNEGSKA (reference sequence). The CDR3 contains 15 residues. J gave up 6 bases and V 5 bases, and 8 bases lay outside the gene matches. This CDR3 is CSAPTSGRFPNEQFF. The CDR3 DNA is TGCAGTGCTCCGACTAGCGGGAGATTCCCCAATGAGCAGTTCTTC.

This clonotype has only a few counts. This sequence joins TRBV20-1 and TRBJ2-3; 10 bases line up with TRBD2. The CDR3 extends over 13 amino acids. Germline V lookup: CDR1 DFQATT, CDR2 SNEGSKA (reference sequence). DNA for the CDR3: TGCAGGACAGCGGGAGGGGGCCCAGATACGCAGTATTTT. Encoded protein: CRTAGGGPDTQYF.

J is TRBJ2-3 and V is TRBV20-1; 7 positions agree with TRBD1. CDR1 is DFQATT and CDR2 is SNEGSKA in the germline V gene (reference sequence). Trimming cost V 6 bases and J 2 bases; bases outside gene matches: 14. This CDR3 contains 16 residues. CDR3 DNA: TGCAGTGCCTCGCCTCGACAGGGAGCGGCCACAGATACGCAGTATTTT. Its translation is CSASPRQGAATDTQYF.

This chain connects TRBV7-9 to TRBJ1-4; 7 positions agree with TRBD1. Per germline, CDR1 SEHNR and CDR2 FQNEAQ (reference sequence). The J segment lost 4 bases and the V segment lost 2 bases, leaving 13 bases of the junction unmatched. This CDR3 has 18 amino acids. In nucleotides, the CDR3 is TGTGCCAGCAGCTTACTAAAGAGGCCGGGACAGATTAATGAAAAACTGTTTTTT. Translation gives CASSLLKRPGQINEKLFF.

The V and J genes are TRBV29-1 and TRBJ1-1; 8 nucleotides align to TRBD1. CDR1 is SQVTM, CDR2 ANQGSEA, per germline. There are 15 residues in the CDR3. V was pared by 1 base and J by 4 bases, with 8 bases of the junction left unmatched. The CDR3 sequence is CSVEVQGQGATEAFF. As DNA, the CDR3 is TGCAGCGTTGAAGTTCAGGGGCAGGGGGCCACTGAAGCTTTCTTT.

The CDR3 region has the DNA TGTGCCAGCAGTCCCAGGGGTCCCCTCGACTACGAGCAGTACTTC. This codes for CASSPRGPLDYEQYF. The chain links TRBV6-2 or TRBV6-3 to TRBJ2-7; possible D gene TRBD1, 6 bases. Germline CDR1 and CDR2: MNHEY and SVGEGT. Trimming took off 5 bases at V and 3 bases at J, with 17 bases between the two ends. The CDR3 covers 15 residues.

This clonotype was recorded a few times. CDR3 in DNA: TGTGCCAGCAGCTCCCGGGACGGGCAGAACTACGAGCAGTACTTC. Amino acid sequence: CASSSRDGQNYEQYF. The V gene is TRBV9, the J gene TRBJ2-7; D may correspond to TRBD1 or TRBD2 (5 bases each). Germline V gives CDR1 SGDLS, CDR2 YYNGEE. V lost 4 bases, J lost 3 bases, and 17 bases lay in between. The CDR3 covers 15 residues. The full variable domain, rest sourced from reference TRBV9 and TRBJ2-7, is DSGVTQTPKHLITATGQRVTLRCSPRSGDLSVYWYQQSLDQGLQFLIQYYNGEERAKGNILERFSAQQFPDLHSELNLSSLELGDSALYFCASSSRDGQNYEQYFGPGTRLTVT.

V and J are TRBV7-2 and TRBJ2-2, with D possibly TRBD1 on 6 matching bases. Germline V gives CDR1 SGHTA, CDR2 FQGNSA. This CDR3 contains 14 residues. The V end lost 1 base, the J end lost 7 bases, and 10 bases lay between the germline ends. The CDR3 nucleotides are TGTGCCAGCAGCTTAGGGCAGGGGTTCGGGGAGCTGTTTTTT. Amino acids: CASSLGQGFGELFF.

Only a few counts were recorded for this clonotype. The rearrangement links TRBV5-1 to TRBJ2-7; TRBD1 aligns across 9 bases. The CDR3 runs to 16 residues. V trimming: 4 bases; J trimming: 6 bases; junction bases outside the gene matches: 14. From germline, CDR1 is SGHRS and CDR2 YFSETQ. The CDR3 sequence: CASSTNTGTGPLEQYF. In DNA form, the CDR3 reads TGCGCCAGCAGCACCAACACCGGGACAGGGCCGCTCGAGCAGTACTTC.